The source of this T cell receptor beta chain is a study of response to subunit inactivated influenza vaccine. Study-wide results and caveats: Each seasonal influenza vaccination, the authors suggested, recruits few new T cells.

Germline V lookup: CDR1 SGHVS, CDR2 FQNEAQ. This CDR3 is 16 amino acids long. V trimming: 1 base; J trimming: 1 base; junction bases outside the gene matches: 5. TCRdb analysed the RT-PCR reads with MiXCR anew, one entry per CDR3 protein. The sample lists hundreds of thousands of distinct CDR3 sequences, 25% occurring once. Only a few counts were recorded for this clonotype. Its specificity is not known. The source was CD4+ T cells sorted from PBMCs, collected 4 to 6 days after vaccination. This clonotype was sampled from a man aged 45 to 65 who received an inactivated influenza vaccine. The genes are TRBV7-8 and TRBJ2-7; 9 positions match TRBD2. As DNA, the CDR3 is TGTGCCAGCAGCTTAGAGCGGGGGGTTATTTCCTACGAGCAGTACTTC. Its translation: CASSLERGVISYEQYF.